This T cell receptor (beta chain) is drawn from a study of blood T cell repertoires in COVID-19. About the study: Material from acute and convalescent COVID-19 was sourced from the United States, Italy and Spain.

Using immunoSEQ multiplex PCR, the repertoire was profiled, and TCRdb retains in-frame clones only, with some absent. The profile covers about 73,000 clones, with about 91% appearing a single time and approximately 8.9% taken by the ten largest. The CDR3 consists of 17 residues. V usage is TRBV21-1 and J usage is TRBJ1-3. TRBV21-1 is a pseudogene. This receptor was taken from a man aged 80 or over with acute or convalescent COVID-19. Sequencing input: peripheral blood. This CDR3 reads CASSKGYGGSSGNTIYF. DNA of the CDR3: TGTGCCAGCAGCAAAGGGTATGGCGGGAGCTCTGGAAACACCATATATTTT.